A single sample is the source of the 21 T cell receptor beta chains below, sequenced in a study of T cells in Graves' hyperthyroidism and ophthalmopathy. Amplified regions were TCR beta CDR3 sequences from RNA transcripts. The primer set for the first-round RT-PCR of the TCR CDR3 was HTBI. MiXCR, applied by TCRdb to the multiplex PCR reads, yields one record per CDR3 protein. The sample lists about 640,000 distinct CDR3 sequences, around 20% occurring once. Source material: blood. Receptors were obtained from a man aged 25-45 years with Graves' ophthalmopathy.

This chain joins TRBV6-1 and TRBJ1-4; D is unclear. The CDR3 spans 15 residues. V lost 1 base and J 1 base, leaving 7 bases between the germline ends. Germline V gene sequence: CDR1 MNHNS, CDR2 SASEGT. The CDR3 here is CASSEGPRTNEKLFF. The CDR3 DNA reads TGTGCCAGCAGTGAAGGTCCCAGAACTAATGAAAAACTGTTTTTT.

This chain uses TRBV6-1 with TRBJ2-7; 8 bases are a match to TRBD2. The CDR3 loop spans 15 amino acids. Germline V gene data show CDR1 as MNHNS and CDR2 as SASEGT. The V and J ends lost 7 bases and 0 bases, in that order; junction bases with no gene match: 8. CDR3 region: CASKIGAGGSYEQYF. The CDR3 DNA reads TGTGCCAGCAAAATAGGGGCGGGAGGCTCCTACGAGCAGTACTTC.

This clonotype was seen many times. The V and J genes are TRBV7-9 and TRBJ2-7, with 9 bases lining up with TRBD1. Germline lookup yields CDR1 SEHNR and CDR2 FQNEAQ (reference sequence). CDR3 length: 16 residues. V was clipped by 5 bases and J by 5 bases; unmatched bases: 13. The CDR3 loop reads CASSPSANRDRDEQYF. The CDR3 bases are TGTGCCAGCAGCCCGAGCGCTAACCGGGACAGGGACGAGCAGTACTTC.

V is TRBV28 and J is TRBJ2-1, with 8 bases identical to TRBD1. Germline V gene lookup returns CDR1 MDHEN and CDR2 SYDVKM. Trimming cost V 5 bases and J 12 bases; bases outside gene matches: 9. CDR3 length equals 13 residues. The CDR3 spells CASSLSGQGSQFF. In DNA, the CDR3 is TGTGCCAGCAGTCTATCAGGACAGGGTTCGCAGTTCTTC.

The chain uses TRBV19 and TRBJ1-1; D may be TRBD1 (5 bases). Trimming pared 2 bases from V and 1 base from J, leaving 8 bases between. This CDR3 is 14 amino acids long. Looked up from germline, CDR1 is LNHDA and CDR2 is SQIVND (reference sequence). The chain's CDR3 is CASSITGPNTEAFF. CDR3 coding DNA: TGTGCCAGTAGTATAACGGGGCCGAACACTGAAGCTTTCTTT.

The rearrangement uses TRBV20-1 and TRBJ2-5, with TRBD1 as a possible D gene (5 bases). CDR1 and CDR2 from the germline V gene are DFQATT and SNEGSKA (reference sequence). V lost 2 bases and J lost 5, with 15 bases in between. This CDR3 is 14 amino acids long. The CDR3 sequence is CSARIWTSPETQYF. Written as DNA, the CDR3 is TGCAGTGCTAGAATTTGGACAAGCCCTGAGACCCAGTACTTC.

This chain uses TRBV6-2 or TRBV6-3 with TRBJ2-5; 9 nucleotides align to TRBD2. With 6 bases clipped from V and 4 bases from J, the junction kept 9 bases outside the gene matches. From germline, CDR1 is MNHEY and CDR2 SVGEGT. The CDR3 consists of 15 residues. The CDR3 DNA reads as TGTGCCAGCAGCGTTAGCGGGAGTCATGGAGAGACCCAGTACTTC. Protein: CASSVSGSHGETQYF.

V usage is TRBV6-2 or TRBV6-3 and J usage is TRBJ2-7, with a tentative D call TRBD2 (5 bases). CDR1 and CDR2 from the germline V gene are MNHEY and SVGEGT. The CDR3 is made up of 15 amino acids. Between the trimmed V and J ends, which lost 2 bases and 2 bases, there was a span of 13 bases. CDR3 sequence: CASSYGVSRAYEQYF. The CDR3 nucleotides are TGTGCCAGCAGTTACGGGGTCTCGAGGGCCTACGAGCAGTACTTC.

The chain recombines TRBV20-1 with TRBJ2-1; tentative D call: TRBD1 (5 bases). The CDR3 runs 14 residues. Germline loops: CDR1 DFQATT, CDR2 SNEGSKA (reference sequence). The V and J ends lost 5 bases and 8 bases respectively, with 19 bases between them. In DNA, the CDR3 is TGCAGTGCTGCGCCCAAAGGGTGGGGCGATGAGCAGTTCTTC. It encodes CSAAPKGWGDEQFF.

The V and J genes are TRBV29-1 and TRBJ2-7; 12 nucleotides agree with TRBD2. Trimming cost V 5 bases and J 5 bases; bases outside gene matches: 1. The CDR3 covers 12 residues. The germline V gene has CDR1 SQVTM and CDR2 ANQGSEA. In DNA form, the CDR3 reads TGCAGCGTTCGACTAGCGGGAGACGAGCAGTACTTC. Residues: CSVRLAGDEQYF.

The rearrangement uses TRBV24-1 and TRBJ1-2, with a possible D match to TRBD1 (6 bases). Trimming took 9 bases from V and 8 from J, leaving 18 bases between them. Germline assignment: CDR1 KGHDR and CDR2 SFDVKD. This CDR3 is 13 amino acids long. CDR3 in DNA: TGTGCCACCCAACCGGACAGATTCAGCGGCTACACCTTC. Translation gives CATQPDRFSGYTF.

In its sample, this clonotype was seen many times. This chain uses TRBV27 with TRBJ1-2; D is perhaps TRBD1 (5 bases). There are 12 residues in the CDR3. Per the germline V gene, CDR1 is MNHEY and CDR2 is SMNVEV (reference sequence). The V and J ends lost 6 bases and 4 bases respectively, with 9 bases between them. This CDR3 is CASRGPSYGYTF. The CDR3, as DNA: TGTGCCAGCAGGGGGCCATCCTATGGCTACACCTTC.

Concerning this clonotype: The junction and the germline gene differ at one end; a read error may be behind it. The chain uses TRBV3-1 and TRBJ2-7, with 10 bases that match TRBD1. Germline V gene lookup returns CDR1 LGHDT and CDR2 YNNKEL (reference sequence). The CDR3 covers 14 residues. CDR3 in DNA: TGTGCCAGCAGCGAAGACAGGGGGCTTTTGGAGCAGTACTTC. This sequence encodes CASSEDRGLLEQYF.

This clonotype was recorded many times. The CDR3 region has the DNA TGTGCCAGCAGCCGAGGACAGGGGACGTATCAGCCCCAGCATTTT. Encoded protein: CASSRGQGTYQPQHF. The chain carries TRBV27 and TRBJ1-5; 9 nucleotides line up with TRBD1. In germline, CDR1 is MNHEY, CDR2 SMNVEV (reference sequence). The CDR3 consists of 15 residues. With 6 bases clipped from V and 5 bases from J, the junction kept 8 bases outside the gene matches.

The chain uses TRBV7-9 and TRBJ2-7; 7 nucleotides match TRBD1. The CDR3 totals 15 residues. V lost 5 bases to trimming and J lost 2 bases; unmatched junction nucleotides: 9. Germline CDR1 and CDR2: SEHNR and FQNEAQ (reference sequence). The CDR3 loop is CASSMTGYSPYEQYF. The CDR3 nucleotides are TGTGCCAGCAGCATGACAGGGTACAGTCCCTACGAGCAGTACTTC. The variable domain in full, with the rest retrieved from reference TRBV7-9 and TRBJ2-7, is DTGVSQNPRHKITKRGQNVTFRCDPISEHNRLYWYRQTLGQGPEFLTYFQNEAQLEKSRLLSDRFSAERPKGSFSTLEIQRTEQGDSAMYLCASSMTGYSPYEQYFGPGTRLTVT.

The chain employs TRBV6-5 and TRBJ1-2; 9 positions agree with TRBD1. The CDR3 is made up of 14 amino acids. Germline-derived CDR1 and CDR2 are MNHEY and SVGAGI. V lost 2 bases, J lost 4 bases, and 2 bases stayed unmatched. The chain's CDR3 is CASSYQTGGYGYTF. CDR3 bases: TGTGCCAGCAGTTACCAGACAGGGGGCTATGGCTACACCTTC.

This clonotype was seen a handful of times. This chain connects TRBV28 to TRBJ1-2, with a tentative D call TRBD1 (6 bases). The V end was cut by 10 bases, the J end by 4 bases, with 16 bases between. CDR1 and CDR2 from the germline V gene are MDHEN and SYDVKM. The CDR3 is made up of 13 amino acids. The CDR3 nucleotides are TGTGCCACCCTACCTAGGACAGTCTATGGCTACACCTTC. This translates into CATLPRTVYGYTF.

The chain recombines TRBV20-1 with TRBJ1-2, with TRBD1 as a possible D gene (5 bases). Germline CDR1 DFQATT, CDR2 SNEGSKA (reference sequence). V was shortened by 0 bases and J by 8 bases, with 13 bases between the two germline ends. The CDR3 is 13 residues long. CDR3 in amino acids: CSARELGGYGYTF. As DNA, the CDR3 is TGCAGTGCTAGAGAGCTGGGGGGGTACGGCTACACCTTC.

This rearrangement joins TRBV19 to TRBJ2-7; D gene unclear. This CDR3 spans 16 amino acids. Trimming left V 3 bases short and J 0 bases short, with 15 bases between. CDR1 LNHDA and CDR2 SQIVND come from the germline V gene (reference sequence). CDR3 bases: TGTGCCAGTAGTATTGGCCCCGGACGGAGCTCCTACGAGCAGTACTTC. It yields the protein CASSIGPGRSSYEQYF. Based on the CDR3 plus reference TRBV19 and TRBJ2-7, the full variable domain is DGGITQSPKYLFRKEGQNVTLSCEQNLNHDAMYWYRQDPGQGLRLIYYSQIVNDFQKGDIAEGYSVSREKKESFPLTVTSAQKNPTAFYLCASSIGPGRSSYEQYFGPGTRLTVT.

This clonotype was detected only a few times. This chain connects TRBV7-9 to TRBJ2-2; 13 bases are shared with TRBD2. This CDR3 is 17 amino acids long. The V segment lost 5 bases and the J segment 1 base; nucleotides outside the gene matches: 4. Germline V gene sequence: CDR1 SEHNR, CDR2 FQNEAQ (reference sequence). CDR3 residues: CASSLRLAGGNTGELFF. As DNA, the CDR3 is TGTGCCAGCAGCCTCCGACTAGCGGGAGGGAACACCGGGGAGCTGTTTTTT.

The chain links TRBV12-3 or TRBV12-4 to TRBJ2-5, with D maybe TRBD2 (6 bases). V was shortened by 5 bases and J by 0 bases, with 16 bases between the two germline ends. The CDR3 runs to 16 residues. This CDR3 reads CASSPSWVADQETQYF. CDR3 nucleotide sequence: TGTGCCAGCAGTCCGAGTTGGGTAGCGGACCAAGAGACCCAGTACTTC.